Listed here is a single T cell receptor (beta chain). Preparing the TCRbeta library involved the use of unique molecular identifiers. Each CDR3 protein is one row after TCRdb ran MiXCR on the PCR reads. The sample includes around 530,000 distinct CDR3 sequences, about 30% seen only once; the top ten take 2% to 3%. These data belong to a study of T-cell reconstitution after alpha-beta-depleted transplantation in children. The sequenced sample was PBMCs from the stem cell graft donor, obtained from the stem cell graft. The receptor comes from a human donor who donated a stem cell graft to a child with aplastic anemia.

Here the CDR3 DNA reads TGTGCCAGCACCACAGGAGACCGAAACTCCTACGAGCAGTACTTC. Its protein is CASTTGDRNSYEQYF. The chain recombines TRBV6-1 with TRBJ2-7, with a possible D match to TRBD1 (5 bases). In germline, CDR1 is MNHNS, CDR2 SASEGT. The CDR3 consists of 15 residues. Trimming cost V 7 bases and J 0 bases, with 16 bases left between them.